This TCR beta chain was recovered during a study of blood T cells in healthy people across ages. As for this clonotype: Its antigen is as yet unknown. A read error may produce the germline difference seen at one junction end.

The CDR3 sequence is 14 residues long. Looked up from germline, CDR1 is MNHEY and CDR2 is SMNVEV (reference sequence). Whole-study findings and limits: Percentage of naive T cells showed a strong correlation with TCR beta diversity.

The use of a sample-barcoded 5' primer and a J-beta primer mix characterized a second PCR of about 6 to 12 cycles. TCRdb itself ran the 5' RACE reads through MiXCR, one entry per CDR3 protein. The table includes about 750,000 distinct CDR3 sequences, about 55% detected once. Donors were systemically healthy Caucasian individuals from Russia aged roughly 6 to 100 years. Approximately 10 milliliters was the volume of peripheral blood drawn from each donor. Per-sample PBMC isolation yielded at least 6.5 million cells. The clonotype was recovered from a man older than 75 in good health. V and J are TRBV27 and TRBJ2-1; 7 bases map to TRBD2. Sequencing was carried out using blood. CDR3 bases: TGTGCCAGTACTAGGACTAGGGGTTACATTGAGCAGTTCTTC. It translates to CASTRTRGYIEQFF.